Given below is one T cell receptor (beta chain) in context. Trimming shortened V by 6 bases and J by 0 bases, and 15 bases separated the two germline ends. This CDR3 comprises 16 residues. Using a J-beta primer mix together with a sample-barcoded 5' primer, a second PCR was run for 7 to 11 cycles. MiXCR was run by TCRdb on the 5' RACE reads, yielding one entry per CDR3 protein. The sample yields 700,000 or so distinct CDR3 sequences, 22% seen once. The sample comes from a study of blood T cells in healthy people across ages. The sequenced material came from blood. This clonotype was sampled from a man in his sixties or seventies in good health. The chain links TRBV12-3 or TRBV12-4 to TRBJ2-1, with D unresolved. As DNA, the CDR3 is TGTGCCAGCAGGTACCAGGCCCTTAGCTCCTACAATGAGCAGTTCTTC. Protein: CASRYQALSSYNEQFF.